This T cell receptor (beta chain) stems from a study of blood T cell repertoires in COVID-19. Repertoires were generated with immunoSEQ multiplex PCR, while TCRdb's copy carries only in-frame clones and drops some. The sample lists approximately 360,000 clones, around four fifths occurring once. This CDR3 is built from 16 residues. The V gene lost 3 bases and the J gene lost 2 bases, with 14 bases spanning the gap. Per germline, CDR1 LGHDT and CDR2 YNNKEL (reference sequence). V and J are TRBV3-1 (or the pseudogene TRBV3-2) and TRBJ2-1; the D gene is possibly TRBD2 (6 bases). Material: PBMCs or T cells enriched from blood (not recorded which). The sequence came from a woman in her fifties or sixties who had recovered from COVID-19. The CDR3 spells CASSHRTLAAYNEQFF. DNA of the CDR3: TGTGCCAGCAGCCACAGAACTTTAGCGGCCTACAATGAGCAGTTCTTC.